This is a list of T cell receptor beta chains from one sample in a study of T cells in Graves' hyperthyroidism and ophthalmopathy. TCRdb recomputed calls from the multiplex PCR reads with MiXCR, one row per CDR3 protein. This sample has about 350,000 distinct CDR3 sequences, with around 13% found just once. Sample: blood. Receptors originate from a woman aged 25 to 45 with Graves' hyperthyroidism. Each CDR3 is given with its conserved first and last residue. A D gene is named only where the DNA matches it firmly. Only part of the rows carry a size: once, few, many, or a class if the clone is expanded.

clone size,V gene,D gene,J gene,CDR3 DNA,CDR3 protein
-,TRBV29-1,-,TRBJ2-2,TGCAGCGCCGCCTCGCTGGGGGGGCCCGGGGAGCTGTTTTTT,CSAASLGGPGELFF
few,TRBV30,-,TRBJ2-7,TGTGCCTGGAGCGCCCCTCCGGGGCGCGAGCAGTACTTC,CAWSAPPGREQYF
-,TRBV2,-,TRBJ1-5,TGTGCCAGCAGCGAAGACAGTCAGCCCCAGCATTTT,CASSEDSQPQHF
-,TRBV20-1,-,TRBJ1-5,TGCAGTGCTAGAGCATCAGGGGTTAGCAATCAGCCCCAGCATTTT,CSARASGVSNQPQHF
many,TRBV28,-,TRBJ2-7,TGTGCCACCATGGGACAATTGGGACCCTACGAGCAGTACTTC,CATMGQLGPYEQYF
few,TRBV27,-,TRBJ1-5,TGTGCCAGCAGTTTCATCGGACCCGCTCAGCCCCAGCATTTT,CASSFIGPAQPQHF
many,TRBV2,TRBD2,TRBJ2-1,TGTGCCAGCAGTGAGGCTAGCGGGGCCTACAATGAGCAGTTCTTC,CASSEASGAYNEQFF
-,TRBV5-5,TRBD1,TRBJ2-5,TGTGCCAGCAGCTTTGGGACAGTTCAAGAGACCCAGTACTTC,CASSFGTVQETQYF
-,TRBV6-5,-,TRBJ1-4,TGTGCCAGCAGTTACGTGACACCATCTTCGAATGAAAAACTGTTTTTT,CASSYVTPSSNEKLFF
few,TRBV7-6,-,TRBJ2-1,TGTGCCAGCAGCTTAGGGACGCAGCCTTCATACAATGAGCAGTTCTTC,CASSLGTQPSYNEQFF
-,TRBV3-1,-,TRBJ1-4,TGTGCCAGCAGCCTAAATCCGGGTGGCGAAAAACTGTTTTTT,CASSLNPGGEKLFF
-,TRBV20-1,TRBD2,TRBJ2-7,TGCAGTGCTAGAACGGTAGCGGGAGCCGAGCAGTACTTC,CSARTVAGAEQYF
-,TRBV7-9,TRBD1,TRBJ1-4,TGTGCCAGCAGTTCCCGGGACAGCCGTAATGAAAAACTGTTTTTT,CASSSRDSRNEKLFF
-,TRBV5-1,TRBD2,TRBJ2-4,TGCGCCAGCAGCTTTCTAGCGGGAGATTCCAAAAACATTCAGTACTTC,CASSFLAGDSKNIQYF
many,TRBV18,TRBD1,TRBJ1-5,TGTGCCAGCTCAATGGGACAGGATAGCAATCAGCCCCAGCATTTT,CASSMGQDSNQPQHF
many,TRBV6-1,-,TRBJ2-1,TGTGCCAGCAGGGCAGGCGTCGTCTCCTACAATGAGCAGTTCTTC,CASRAGVVSYNEQFF
many,TRBV7-3,TRBD1,TRBJ1-2,TGTGCCAGCAGCCCCCGGCATGCGACAGGGGCGGATGGCTACACCTTC,CASSPRHATGADGYTF
few,TRBV29-1,TRBD1,TRBJ2-4,TGCAGCGCTACGACAGGGAGTTCAAACATTCAGTACTTC,CSATTGSSNIQYF
few,TRBV5-5,TRBD1,TRBJ1-1,TGTGCCAGCAGCTGGGGACAGTCTTGGACTGAAGCTTTCTTT,CASSWGQSWTEAFF
few,TRBV28,TRBD1,TRBJ1-2,TGTGCCAGCAGTGACAGGGTGGCCGGCTACACCTTC,CASSDRVAGYTF
-,TRBV30,TRBD1,TRBJ1-4,TGTGCCTGGAGTGTACCGAGGGACAGCCTCTTCAAGAGGGAAAAACTGTTTTTT,CAWSVPRDSLFKREKLFF
-,TRBV5-1,-,TRBJ2-3,TGCGCCAGCAGACGCGACTCCTTCTACACAGATACGCAGTATTTT,CASRRDSFYTDTQYF
many,TRBV6-1,-,TRBJ1-1,TGTGCCAGCAGTGCCCAGGGAGGTGGCACTGAAGCTTTCTTT,CASSAQGGGTEAFF
many,TRBV28,TRBD1,TRBJ1-5,TGTGCCAGCAGTGGGACAGGGCTTCATCAGCCCCAGCATTTT,CASSGTGLHQPQHF
many,TRBV6-1,TRBD2,TRBJ2-3,TGTGCCAGCATGTTAGCGGGAGGTGAAGATACGCAGTATTTT,CASMLAGGEDTQYF
many,TRBV18,-,TRBJ2-1,TGTGCCAGCTCACCACTGGACAGCTATGAGCAGTTCTTC,CASSPLDSYEQFF
-,TRBV9,TRBD2,TRBJ2-2,TGTGCCAGCAGCGCCCCACTTCGCGGGACTACTCGCCGGGAGCTGTTTTTT,CASSAPLRGTTRRELFF
few,TRBV18,TRBD2,TRBJ2-3,TGTGCCAGCTCACCACTCCGTCTAGCGGGAGAGACAGATACGCAGTATTTT,CASSPLRLAGETDTQYF
few,TRBV28,TRBD1,TRBJ2-1,TGTGCCAGCAGTGCGACAGGGGGAAGGAATGAGCAGTTCTTC,CASSATGGRNEQFF
many,TRBV11-2,TRBD2,TRBJ2-1,TGTGCCAGCAGCCTCGGCTTTAGCGGGACGGGCATAGTTGAGCAGTTCTTC,CASSLGFSGTGIVEQFF
many,TRBV2,-,TRBJ1-1,TGTGCCAGCAGTGTTAGGGAAAAGGACACTGAAGCTTTCTTT,CASSVREKDTEAFF
-,TRBV6-1,TRBD1,TRBJ1-6,TGTGCCAGCAGCCTGGGACAGGGGTTCCGTTCACCCCTCCACTTT,CASSLGQGFRSPLHF
many,TRBV6-2/TRBV6-3,-,TRBJ2-1,TGTGCCAGCAGTTACGGTTCGGGAGTTGGAATTAATGAGCAGTTCTTC,CASSYGSGVGINEQFF
-,TRBV25-1,-,TRBJ1-1,TGTGCCAGCAGTGACGGGACAAGGAACACTGAAGCTTTCTTT,CASSDGTRNTEAFF
many,TRBV2,-,TRBJ2-1,TGTGCCAGCAGTGTTGTTAGAGTTAACTACAATGAGCAGTTCTTC,CASSVVRVNYNEQFF
many,TRBV6-1,-,TRBJ2-6,TGTGCCAGCAGGAGTCTGGTCCGCTCTGGGGCCAACGTCCTGACTTTC,CASRSLVRSGANVLTF
-,TRBV7-6,-,TRBJ2-2,TGTGCCAGCAGCCCCCGGTCGGGTAAAGGCACCGGGGAGCTGTTTTTT,CASSPRSGKGTGELFF
few,TRBV2,TRBD2,TRBJ2-3,TGTGCCAGCAGTGAGGGGGGGGGAGATACGCAGTATTTT,CASSEGGGDTQYF
-,TRBV3-1,-,TRBJ1-2,TGTGCCAGCTCCAAGGGTTTGGGCTACACCTTC,CASSKGLGYTF
many,TRBV7-2,-,TRBJ2-1,TGTGCCAGCAGCTCCGGGGGCTCCTACAATGAGCAGTTCTTC,CASSSGGSYNEQFF
few,TRBV20-1,TRBD2,TRBJ2-2,TGCAGTGCTAAACAAGGAGACGGGAGGGCCCTTGTCGGGGAGCTGTTTTTT,CSAKQGDGRALVGELFF
many,TRBV11-2,TRBD2,TRBJ2-1,TGTGCCAGCAGCTTAGATTGGGCTAGCGGGAGTGCCTACAATGAGCAGTTCTTC,CASSLDWASGSAYNEQFF